The TCR beta chain under discussion was sequenced for a study of shared clonotypes between healthy human individuals (dated by TCRdb to 2018 to 2020). In terms of the full investigation: The cohort comprised a couple of women and three men aged 18 to 49 years. For each donor, three plates each were used for CD4 naive and CD4 memory, two plates were used for CD8 naive, and one plate was used for CD8 memory. The study deeply sequenced blood TCR repertoires of five healthy adults to estimate repertoire size and the extent of clonotype sharing between individuals. To increase sequencing depth and limit assay-specific biases, different laboratories used diverse techniques to prepare libraries and sequence TCR repertoires. Between about 0.8 and 8.9 billion PBMCs per donor were obtained by leukapheresis. The full study reports these points: Naive subsets generally had larger estimated clonotype richness than memory subsets. Sampling was restricted to blood, and TCR repertoires in tissues likely differ from the TCR repertoires found in blood. Higher generation probabilities were observed for clonotypes shared by all four sorted-subset donors than for non-shared clonotypes. When a handful of donors were compared, the shared fraction of clonotypes was about 5% for naive CD4, 3.5% to 4% for naive CD8, more than 2% for memory CD4, and 0.35% to 0.5% for memory CD8. Because the study included only a small number of donors, the genetic and exposure-history diversity represented was limited. Pairwise subsampling led to the expectation that sequencing depth would affect the degree of clonotype sharing among donors. Incomplete sequencing was indicated by rarefaction of sorted-subset datasets, despite the large sequencing depth.

TCR CDR3 regions were amplified from genomic DNA by multiplex PCR using the deep immunoSEQ assay. Extracted genomic DNA from each cell subset was spread evenly across all wells of several immunoSEQ 96-well plates, with each plate serving as a replicate. For sorted subsets, around 200 ng genomic DNA, equal to tens of thousands of T cell genomes, was loaded into each replicate PCR. The purified libraries were quantified using a Qubit 3.0 fluorometer, sized with a Bioanalyzer 2100, and then quantified again using the KAPA Library Quantification kit. Every immunoSEQ 96-well plate was sequenced on a separate single-read 150-cycle Illumina NextSeq 550 flow cell. Regarding the original processing steps: The immunoSEQ output contained only junctional sequences without quality scores, so filtering could not match that applied to full-length reads. To assign V/J genes and CDR3, sequences were annotated against IMGT germline references using PyIR, a Python wrapper for IgBLAST v1.9. Reads were removed for weak V/J assignments (E-value above 1e-6), missing CDR3, stop codons, out-of-frame junctions, or ambiguous translated residues. A V3J clonotype was defined by an identical inferred V gene, J gene, and CDR3 amino acid sequence. Percentage overlap between repertoires was calculated by dividing the number of shared unique clonotypes by the size of the smaller repertoire. Repertoire richness was assessed with RTK rarefaction, the Chao1 estimator, and Recon v2.1 estimates of unobserved clonotypes. Generation probabilities for all TCRbeta clonotypes obtained by the gDNA method from a few donors were computed using OLGA. TCRdb took this table from immuneACCESS and kept in-frame rearrangements with V and J called. Such tables lack part of the clones; where checked against another copy, unresolved V genes explain under half of the gap, and the rest is unexplained. V, J and clone size derive from that table, while D and trimming were established from the DNA sequence. This sample holds around 2.5 million clones; over 85% were observed only once. Approximately 0.37% of the sample lies in the top ten.

The donors were healthy, HIV-negative adults with no recently reported acute infections or vaccinations. All donors were Caucasian adults living in Nashville, Tennessee, USA. Magnetic negative selection was used to enrich CD4+ T cells, after which naive cells were positively selected on CD45RA and the negative fraction became the memory subset. Blood was collected by leukapheresis, and PBMCs were isolated by Ficoll-Histopaque density gradient centrifugation and then cryopreserved in liquid nitrogen vapor phase. Purity and quantity of every magnetically sorted T cell population were checked by analytical flow cytometry. From each sorted fraction, genomic DNA was isolated and quantified by UV absorbance on a Nanodrop 2000c. As to this clone: The clone's antigen remains unknown. No quality values exist for individual bases; no much larger clone is one base distant.

CDR1 and CDR2 were assigned from the germline V gene as SQVTM and ANQGSEA. The CDR3 numbers 13 residues from cysteine through phenylalanine. The read is trimmed to its CDR3 DNA, 39 bases read in frame from base 1. Deletion took 8 bases off V and 0 bases off J, with a span of 13 bases between the germline ends. The specimen was naive CD4+ T cells from PBMCs. The cell subset or site label, read with the paper, signifies: CD45RA+ positively selected. The chain couples TRBV29-1 to TRBJ2-5, with the D gene uncertain. This TCR was sampled from a man in his late teens or twenties in good health. Some clones in this sample may be carry-over from other donors' samples. Here is the DNA: TGCAGCTTCAGTCCTGGCAACCAAGAGACCCAGTACTTC. The translation is CSFSPGNQETQYF. The full variable domain, completed from the reference TRBV29-1 and TRBJ2-5 proteins outside the CDR3, reads SAVISQKPSRDICQRGTSLTIQCQVDSQVTMMFWYRQQPGQSLTLIATANQGSEATYESGFVIDKFPISRPNLTFSTLTVSNMSPEDSSIYLCSFSPGNQETQYFGPGTRLLVL.